This T cell receptor beta chain was observed in a study of tumor and adjacent non-tumor tissue in lung cancer. TCRbeta libraries were built with three rounds of nested PCR, modified from ARM-PCR. TCRdb reanalysed the multiplex PCR reads using MiXCR and keeps one entry per CDR3 protein. Of about 200,000 distinct CDR3 sequences listed, 71% are singletons. Germline CDR1 MNHEY, CDR2 SMNVEV (reference sequence). The V and J ends lost 5 bases and 0 bases, in that order; junction bases with no gene match: 7. The CDR3 consists of 17 residues. Study-level points and caveats: Compared with tumor, normal lung showed significantly lower TCR diversity.

On this clonotype: Its antigen is unknown.

RNA was extracted from bulk tissue without any cell sorting. The sample was lung tumor tissue. This chain joins TRBV27 and TRBJ1-4; 9 positions match TRBD1. This TCR came from a man aged 60-69 years with non-small cell lung cancer. The chain's CDR3 is CASSRGRQGATNEKLFF. The CDR3 nucleotides are TGTGCCAGCAGTCGGGGTAGACAGGGGGCAACTAATGAAAAACTGTTTTTT.